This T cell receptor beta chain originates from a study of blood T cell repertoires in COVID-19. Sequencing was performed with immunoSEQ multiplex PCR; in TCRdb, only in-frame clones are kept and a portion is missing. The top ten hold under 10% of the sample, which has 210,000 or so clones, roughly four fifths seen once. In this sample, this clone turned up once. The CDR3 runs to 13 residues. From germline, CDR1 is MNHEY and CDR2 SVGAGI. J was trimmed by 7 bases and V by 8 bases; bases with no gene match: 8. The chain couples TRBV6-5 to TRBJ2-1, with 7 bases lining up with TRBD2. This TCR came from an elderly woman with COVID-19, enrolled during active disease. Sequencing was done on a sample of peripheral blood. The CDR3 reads CASAGELYNEQFF. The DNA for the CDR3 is TGTGCCAGCGCGGGAGAGCTGTATAATGAGCAGTTCTTC.